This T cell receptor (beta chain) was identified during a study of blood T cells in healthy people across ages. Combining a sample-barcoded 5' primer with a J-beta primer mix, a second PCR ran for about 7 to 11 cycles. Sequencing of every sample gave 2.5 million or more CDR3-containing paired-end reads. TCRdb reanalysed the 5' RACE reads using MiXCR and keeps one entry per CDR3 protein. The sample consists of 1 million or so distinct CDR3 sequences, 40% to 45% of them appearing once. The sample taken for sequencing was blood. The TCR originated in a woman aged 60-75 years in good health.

In nucleotides, the CDR3 is TGTGCCAGCAGCGTAGCCGGGAGTTGGGGAGATACGCAGTATTTT. This gives the protein CASSVAGSWGDTQYF. The chain links TRBV9 to TRBJ2-3, with D perhaps matching TRBD2 (6 bases). This CDR3 is 15 amino acids long. V was pared by 0 bases and J by 5 bases, with 13 bases between. Germline CDR1 reads SGDLS; CDR2 reads YYNGEE.